This T cell receptor beta chain was identified in a study of early T cells in non-severe SARS-CoV-2 infection. Study in general: Unsorted whole-blood RNA was sequenced in bulk, leaving chains unpaired. Study-wide findings and caveats: Matches to VDJdb favored anti-spike CD8 responses and missed private and CD4 specificities.

This clonotype was observed a few times. Its antigen is not known. Unique molecular identifier tags were affixed to discrete cDNA molecules. TCRdb ran MiXCR on the 5' RACE reads and lists one entry per CDR3 protein. The sample shows tens of thousands of distinct CDR3 sequences, about 12% of them seen only once. V was cut by 6 bases and J by 7 bases, with 15 bases left in between. This CDR3 has 13 amino acids. The receptor was derived from an adult who was a healthcare worker with PCR-confirmed SARS-CoV-2 infection or an uninfected control (not recorded which). V usage is TRBV12-3 or TRBV12-4 and J usage is TRBJ2-5; perhaps TRBD1 as D (6 bases). Source material: whole blood. The CDR3 DNA is TGTGCCAGCAGCTTTTTTCGAGGGGGGACCCAGTACTTC. Its protein is CASSFFRGGTQYF.